This entry concerns a single T cell receptor (beta chain). The protocol was immunoSEQ multiplex PCR, while the TCRdb copy is restricted to in-frame clones and leaves out a portion. The sample gives about 300,000 clones, under 90% of which show up once; approximately 1.8% is in the top ten. Germline lookup yields CDR1 MDHEN and CDR2 SYDVKM. J lost 1 base, V lost 6 bases, and 2 bases had no gene match. This CDR3 has 15 residues. The source of the sample is a study of blood T cell repertoires in COVID-19. Overall study: The cDNA or gDNA used as material had been derived from T cells, B-cell-depleted T cells, or PBMCs.

The source is a woman under 40 with COVID-19, enrolled during active disease. The chain is built from TRBV28 and TRBJ2-2, with TRBD2 matching 10 bases. Sequencing used peripheral blood. CDR3 residues: CASSLAGGNTGELFF. CDR3 sequence (DNA): TGTGCCAGCAGCTTAGCGGGGGGGAACACCGGGGAGCTGTTTTTT.